This TCR beta chain was captured by sequencing in a study of blood T cell repertoires in COVID-19. Background on the study: Sites across the United States, Italy and Spain contributed samples from acute and convalescent COVID-19. PBMCs, B-cell-depleted T cells, or T cells provided the cDNA or gDNA that made up the material.

Germline CDR1 MNHEY, CDR2 SVGAGI. The CDR3 totals 15 residues. The ends were cut back, 5 bases at V and 5 bases at J, with 15 bases in the middle. TCRdb's copy holds only in-frame clones and misses some; the assay was immunoSEQ multiplex PCR. The table shows 70,000 or so clones, with around 86% occurring only once. This receptor was obtained from a woman aged 55-69 years with acute or convalescent COVID-19. Sequencing was done on a sample of peripheral blood. The chain links TRBV6-5 to TRBJ2-2, with D perhaps matching TRBD1 (6 bases). DNA for the CDR3: TGTGCCAGCAGTCACCAAGGGGGAAGGACCGGGGAGCTGTTTTTT. As protein: CASSHQGGRTGELFF.